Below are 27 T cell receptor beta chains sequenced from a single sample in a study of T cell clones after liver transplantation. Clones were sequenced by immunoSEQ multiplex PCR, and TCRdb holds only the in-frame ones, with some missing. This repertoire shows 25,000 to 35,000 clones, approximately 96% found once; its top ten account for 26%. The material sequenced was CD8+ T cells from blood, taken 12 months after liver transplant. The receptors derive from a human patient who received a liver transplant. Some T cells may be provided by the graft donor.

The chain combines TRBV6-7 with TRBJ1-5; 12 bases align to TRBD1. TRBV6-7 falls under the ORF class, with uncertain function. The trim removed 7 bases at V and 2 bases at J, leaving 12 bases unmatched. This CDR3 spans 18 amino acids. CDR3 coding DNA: TGTGCCAGCATCATCCGGGACAGGGGGCTTTTTTGCAATCAGCCCCAGCATTTT. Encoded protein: CASIIRDRGLFCNQPQHF.

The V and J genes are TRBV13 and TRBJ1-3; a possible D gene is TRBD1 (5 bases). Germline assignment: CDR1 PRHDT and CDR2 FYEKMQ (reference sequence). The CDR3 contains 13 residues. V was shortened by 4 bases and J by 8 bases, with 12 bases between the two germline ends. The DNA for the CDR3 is TGTGCCAGCAGCTCCGGGACGGGGGACACCATATATTTT. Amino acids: CASSSGTGDTIYF.

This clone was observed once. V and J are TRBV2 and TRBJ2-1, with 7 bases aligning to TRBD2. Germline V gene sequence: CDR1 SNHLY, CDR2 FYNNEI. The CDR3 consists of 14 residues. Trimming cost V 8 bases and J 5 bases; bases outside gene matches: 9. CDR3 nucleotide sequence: TGTGCCAGCTTGGAAAGCGGGGCCAACAATGAGCAGTTCTTC. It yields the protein CASLESGANNEQFF.

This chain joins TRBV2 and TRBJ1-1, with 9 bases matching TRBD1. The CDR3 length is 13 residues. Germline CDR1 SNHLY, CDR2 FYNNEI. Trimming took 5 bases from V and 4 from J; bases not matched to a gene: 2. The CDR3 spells CASSWGQGTEAFF. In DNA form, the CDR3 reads TGTGCCAGCAGTTGGGGACAGGGCACTGAAGCTTTCTTT.

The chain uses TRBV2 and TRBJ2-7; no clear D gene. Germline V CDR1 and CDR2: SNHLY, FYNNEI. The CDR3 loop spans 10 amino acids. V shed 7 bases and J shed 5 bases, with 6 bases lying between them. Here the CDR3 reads CASTGNEQYF. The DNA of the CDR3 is TGTGCCAGCACTGGGAACGAGCAGTACTTC.

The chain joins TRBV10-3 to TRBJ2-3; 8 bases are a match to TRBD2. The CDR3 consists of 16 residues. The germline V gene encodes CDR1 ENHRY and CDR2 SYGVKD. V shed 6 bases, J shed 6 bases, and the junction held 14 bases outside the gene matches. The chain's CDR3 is CAIRVGASGPGDTQYF. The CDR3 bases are TGTGCCATCAGGGTAGGGGCTAGCGGGCCCGGGGATACGCAGTATTTT.

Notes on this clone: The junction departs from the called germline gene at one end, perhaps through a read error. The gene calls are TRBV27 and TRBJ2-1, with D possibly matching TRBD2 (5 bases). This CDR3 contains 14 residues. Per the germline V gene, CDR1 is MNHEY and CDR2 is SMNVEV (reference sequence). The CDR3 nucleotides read TGTGCCAGCAGTTTAGGGCTAGCCTATAATGAGCAGTTCTTC. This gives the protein CASSLGLAYNEQFF.

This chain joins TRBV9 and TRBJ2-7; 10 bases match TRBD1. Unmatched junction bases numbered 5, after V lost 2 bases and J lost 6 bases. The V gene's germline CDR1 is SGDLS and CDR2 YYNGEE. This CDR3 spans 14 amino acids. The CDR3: CASSVGTGVSEQYF. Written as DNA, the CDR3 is TGTGCCAGCAGCGTCGGGACAGGGGTTAGCGAGCAGTACTTC. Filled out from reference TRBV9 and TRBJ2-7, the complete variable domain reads DSGVTQTPKHLITATGQRVTLRCSPRSGDLSVYWYQQSLDQGLQFLIQYYNGEERAKGNILERFSAQQFPDLHSELNLSSLELGDSALYFCASSVGTGVSEQYFGPGTRLTVT.

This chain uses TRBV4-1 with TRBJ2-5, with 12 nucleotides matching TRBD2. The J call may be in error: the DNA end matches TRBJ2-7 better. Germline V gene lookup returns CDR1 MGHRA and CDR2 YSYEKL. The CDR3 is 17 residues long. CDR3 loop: CASSQETSGRGFYEQYF. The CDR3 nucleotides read TGCGCCAGCAGCCAAGAGACTAGCGGGAGAGGCTTCTACGAGCAGTACTTC.

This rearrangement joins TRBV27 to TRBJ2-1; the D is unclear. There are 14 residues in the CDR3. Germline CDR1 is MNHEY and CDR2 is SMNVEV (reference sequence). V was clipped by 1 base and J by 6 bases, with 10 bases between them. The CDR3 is CASSLWASANEQFF. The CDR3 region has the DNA TGTGCCAGCAGTTTATGGGCGAGCGCCAATGAGCAGTTCTTC.

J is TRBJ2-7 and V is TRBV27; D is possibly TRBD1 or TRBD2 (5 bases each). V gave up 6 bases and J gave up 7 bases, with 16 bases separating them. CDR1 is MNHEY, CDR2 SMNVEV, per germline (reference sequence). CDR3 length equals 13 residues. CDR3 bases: TGTGCCAGCAGGCAAGGGAGCAGGGCGGAGCAGTACTTC. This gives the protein CASRQGSRAEQYF.

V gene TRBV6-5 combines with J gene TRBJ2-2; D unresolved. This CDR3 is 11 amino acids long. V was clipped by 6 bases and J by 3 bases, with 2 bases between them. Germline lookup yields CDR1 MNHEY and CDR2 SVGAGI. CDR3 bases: TGTGCCAGCAGCCACACCGGGGAGCTGTTTTTT. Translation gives CASSHTGELFF.

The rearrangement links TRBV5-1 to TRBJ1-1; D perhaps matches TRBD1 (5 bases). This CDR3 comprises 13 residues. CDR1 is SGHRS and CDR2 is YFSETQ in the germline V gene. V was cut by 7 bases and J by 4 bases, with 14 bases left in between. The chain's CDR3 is CASGAEGLTEAFF. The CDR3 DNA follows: TGCGCCAGCGGGGCTGAAGGCCTCACTGAAGCTTTCTTT. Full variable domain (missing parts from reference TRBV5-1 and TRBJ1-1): KAGVTQTPRYLIKTRGQQVTLSCSPISGHRSVSWYQQTPGQGLQFLFEYFSETQRNKGNFPGRFSGRQFSNSRSEMNVSTLELGDSALYLCASGAEGLTEAFFGQGTRLTVV.

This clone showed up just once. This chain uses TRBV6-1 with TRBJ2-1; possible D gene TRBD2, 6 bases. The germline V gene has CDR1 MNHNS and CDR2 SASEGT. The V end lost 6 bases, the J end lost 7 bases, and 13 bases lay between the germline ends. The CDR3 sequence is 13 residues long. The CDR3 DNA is TGTGCCAGCAGCGGCACTGGACTAAATGAGCAGTTCTTC. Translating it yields CASSGTGLNEQFF.

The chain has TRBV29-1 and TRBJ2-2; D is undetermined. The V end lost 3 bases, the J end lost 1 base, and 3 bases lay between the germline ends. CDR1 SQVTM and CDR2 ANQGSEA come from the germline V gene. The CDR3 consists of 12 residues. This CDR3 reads CSVEVNTGELFF. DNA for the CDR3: TGCAGCGTTGAGGTGAACACCGGGGAGCTGTTTTTT.

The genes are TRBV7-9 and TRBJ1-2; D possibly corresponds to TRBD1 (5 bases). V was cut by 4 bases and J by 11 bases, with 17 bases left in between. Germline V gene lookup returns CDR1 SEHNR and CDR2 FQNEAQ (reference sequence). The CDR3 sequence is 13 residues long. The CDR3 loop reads CASSSSPGRGYTF. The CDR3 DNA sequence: TGTGCCAGCAGCTCTTCCCCGGGACGAGGTTACACCTTC.

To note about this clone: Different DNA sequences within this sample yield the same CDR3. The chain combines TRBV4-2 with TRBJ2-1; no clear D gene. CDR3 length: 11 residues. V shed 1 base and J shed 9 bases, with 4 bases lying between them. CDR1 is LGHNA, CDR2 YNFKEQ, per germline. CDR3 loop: CASSQGGEQFF. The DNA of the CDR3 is TGTGCCAGCAGCCAAGGGGGTGAGCAGTTCTTC.

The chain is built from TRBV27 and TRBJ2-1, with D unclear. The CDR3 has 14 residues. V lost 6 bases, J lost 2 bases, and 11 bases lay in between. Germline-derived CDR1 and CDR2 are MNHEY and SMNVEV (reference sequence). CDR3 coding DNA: TGTGCCAGCAGCGAGCGAGTTGCCTACAATGAGCAGTTCTTC. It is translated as CASSERVAYNEQFF.

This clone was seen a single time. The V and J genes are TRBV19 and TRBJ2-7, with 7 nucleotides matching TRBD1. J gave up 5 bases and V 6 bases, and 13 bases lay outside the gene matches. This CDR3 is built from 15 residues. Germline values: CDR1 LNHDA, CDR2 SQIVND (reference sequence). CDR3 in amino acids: CASSPSGTAGHEQYF. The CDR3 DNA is TGTGCCAGTAGCCCCTCCGGGACAGCTGGCCACGAGCAGTACTTC. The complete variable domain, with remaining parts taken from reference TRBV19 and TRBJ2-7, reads DGGITQSPKYLFRKEGQNVTLSCEQNLNHDAMYWYRQDPGQGLRLIYYSQIVNDFQKGDIAEGYSVSREKKESFPLTVTSAQKNPTAFYLCASSPSGTAGHEQYFGPGTRLTVT.

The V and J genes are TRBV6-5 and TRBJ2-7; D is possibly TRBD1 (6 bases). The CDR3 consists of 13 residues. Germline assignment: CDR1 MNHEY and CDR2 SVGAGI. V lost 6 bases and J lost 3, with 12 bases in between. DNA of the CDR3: TGTGCCAGCAGCTTAGGGGGAAACTACGAGCAGTACTTC. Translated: CASSLGGNYEQYF.

CDR3 amino acids: CASSELGRALGETQYF. As DNA, the CDR3 is TGTGCCAGCAGTGAACTCGGGAGGGCCCTGGGAGAGACCCAGTACTTC. This chain connects TRBV6-1 to TRBJ2-5, with TRBD2 identical over 8 bases. V shed 2 bases and J 4 bases; nucleotides not matched to a gene: 9. The CDR3 loop spans 16 amino acids. The V gene's germline CDR1 is MNHNS and CDR2 SASEGT.

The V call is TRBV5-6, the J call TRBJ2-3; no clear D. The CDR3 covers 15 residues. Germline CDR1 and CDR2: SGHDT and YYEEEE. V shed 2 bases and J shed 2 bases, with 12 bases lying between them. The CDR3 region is CASSLAHSATDTQYF. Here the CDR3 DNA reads TGTGCCAGCAGCTTAGCGCATTCCGCCACAGATACGCAGTATTTT.

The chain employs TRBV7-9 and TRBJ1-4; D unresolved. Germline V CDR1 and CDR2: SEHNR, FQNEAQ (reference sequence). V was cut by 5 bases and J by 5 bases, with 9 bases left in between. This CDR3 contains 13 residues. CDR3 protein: CASSLRGNEKLFF. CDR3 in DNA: TGTGCCAGCAGCCTCAGAGGAAATGAAAAACTGTTTTTT.

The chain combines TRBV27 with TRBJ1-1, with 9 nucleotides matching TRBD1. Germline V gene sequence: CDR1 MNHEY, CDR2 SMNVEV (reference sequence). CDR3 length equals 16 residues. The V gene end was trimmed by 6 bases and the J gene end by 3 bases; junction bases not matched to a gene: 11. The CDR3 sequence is CASSLRQGGRDTEAFF. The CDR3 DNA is TGTGCCAGCAGCCTTAGACAGGGGGGGAGGGACACTGAAGCTTTCTTT.

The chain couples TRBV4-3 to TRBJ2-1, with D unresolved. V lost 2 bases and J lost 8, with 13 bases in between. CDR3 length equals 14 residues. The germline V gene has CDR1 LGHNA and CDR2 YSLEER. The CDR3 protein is CASSQSRQRDEQFF. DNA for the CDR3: TGCGCCAGCAGCCAATCTCGGCAACGTGATGAGCAGTTCTTC.

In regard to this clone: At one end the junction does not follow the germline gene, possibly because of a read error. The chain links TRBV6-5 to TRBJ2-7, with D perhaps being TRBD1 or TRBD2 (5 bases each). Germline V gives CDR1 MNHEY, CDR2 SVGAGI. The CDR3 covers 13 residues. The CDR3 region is CASSSLRDLRLRF. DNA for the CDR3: TGTGCCAGCAGCAGCCTCCGGGACCTTAGATTGCGCTTC.

CDR3 residues: CASPDNSYGYTF. CDR3 bases: TGTGCCAGCCCGGACAATAGCTATGGCTACACCTTC. The rearrangement uses TRBV6-1 and TRBJ1-2, with a possible D match to TRBD1 (5 bases). Between the trimmed V and J ends, which lost 8 bases and 4 bases, there was a span of 11 bases. This CDR3 contains 12 residues. Germline V lookup: CDR1 MNHNS, CDR2 SASEGT.